This entry lists 22 T cell receptor beta chains sequenced from one sample in a study of siplizumab effects on memory and regulatory T cells. Data came from immunoSEQ multiplex PCR; TCRdb stores just in-frame clones and leaves some out. The sample yields approximately 120,000 clones, 90% to 95% seen once. The sample taken for sequencing was non-Treg CD4+ T cells sorted from blood. The receptors originated from a human donor in good health.

The gene calls are TRBV6-5 and TRBJ1-2, with 9 bases identical to TRBD1. The junction had 7 bases not matched to a gene; V was cut back by 6 bases and J by 5 bases. CDR3 size: 14 residues. Germline CDR1 is MNHEY and CDR2 is SVGAGI. CDR3 region: CASRRDRVWYGYTF. Here the CDR3 DNA reads TGTGCCAGCAGGAGGGACAGGGTATGGTATGGCTACACCTTC.

V and J are TRBV4-1 and TRBJ2-5; 10 nucleotides match TRBD2. Losses at the gene ends were 0 bases for V and 4 bases for J; bases not matched to a gene: 11. This CDR3 is 18 amino acids long. CDR1 and CDR2 from the germline V gene are MGHRA and YSYEKL. CDR3 loop: CASSQDGAGGPYGETQYF. CDR3 DNA: TGCGCCAGCAGCCAAGATGGAGCGGGGGGGCCGTATGGAGAGACCCAGTACTTC.

The rearrangement links TRBV6-1 to TRBJ2-5; no definite D call. The CDR3 extends over 12 amino acids. The germline V gene encodes CDR1 MNHNS and CDR2 SASEGT. The germline V and J ends were trimmed by 0 bases and 5 bases, with 4 bases remaining between them. The CDR3 spells CASSEARETQYF. In DNA, the CDR3 is TGTGCCAGCAGTGAAGCGCGCGAGACCCAGTACTTC.

The rearrangement links TRBV15 to TRBJ1-2, with a possible D match to TRBD1 (6 bases). CDR3 length: 15 amino acids. Germline values: CDR1 LNHNV, CDR2 YYDKDF (reference sequence). Trimming removed 4 bases from V and 5 bases from J, with 17 bases in between. The CDR3 sequence is CATSMGPAGAYGYTF. DNA for the CDR3: TGTGCCACCAGCATGGGTCCGGCGGGGGCTTATGGCTACACCTTC.

This chain connects TRBV5-1 to TRBJ1-6; D gene ambiguous. Trimming shortened V by 4 bases and J by 5 bases, and 13 bases separated the two germline ends. This CDR3 has 15 residues. CDR1 SGHRS and CDR2 YFSETQ come from the germline V gene. CDR3 sequence reads: CASSGGIIHNSPLHF. The CDR3 nucleotides are TGCGCCAGCAGCGGAGGGATTATCCATAATTCACCCCTCCACTTT.

This clone was detected once. The genes are TRBV9 and TRBJ1-4; D not certain. The CDR3 spans 13 residues. Germline CDR1 reads SGDLS; CDR2 reads YYNGEE. Trimming removed 4 bases at V and 7 bases at J, with 11 bases between. The CDR3 region has the DNA TGTGCCAGCAGCCCCCCGGGAAGTGAAAAACTGTTTTTT. Translating gives CASSPPGSEKLFF.

The genes are TRBV9 and TRBJ2-7; 9 positions agree with TRBD1. V lost 0 bases to trimming and J lost 1 base; unmatched junction nucleotides: 2. The CDR3 is 15 amino acids. Germline CDR1 is SGDLS and CDR2 is YYNGEE. In DNA, the CDR3 is TGTGCCAGCAGCGTAGAAGGGACAGGGTCCTACGAGCAGTACTTC. Its translation is CASSVEGTGSYEQYF.

The chain joins TRBV2 to TRBJ1-4; D remains ambiguous. Trimming shortened V by 6 bases and J by 0 bases, and 8 bases separated the two germline ends. The germline gives CDR1 SNHLY, CDR2 FYNNEI. CDR3 length: 14 amino acids. CDR3 coding DNA: TGTGCCAGCAGGCGGGGATCAACTAATGAAAAACTGTTTTTT. It encodes CASRRGSTNEKLFF.

This chain uses TRBV15 with TRBJ1-1, with D perhaps matching TRBD1 (5 bases). Germline CDR1 reads LNHNV; CDR2 reads YYDKDF (reference sequence). Between the trimmed V and J ends, which lost 5 bases and 3 bases, there was a span of 13 bases. The CDR3 extends over 14 amino acids. The CDR3 DNA sequence: TGTGCCACCAGCTCCCGATTGGGGGACACTGAAGCTTTCTTT. Protein product: CATSSRLGDTEAFF.

The J gene is TRBJ1-2, the V gene TRBV30; D uncertain. Germline V CDR1 and CDR2: GTSNPN, SVGIG (reference sequence). CDR3 length: 11 residues. Between the trimmed V and J ends, which lost 2 bases and 5 bases, there was a span of 6 bases. In nucleotides, the CDR3 is TGTGCCTGGAGTAGGAGTTATGGCTACACCTTC. It is translated as CAWSRSYGYTF.

This clone came up a few times. The chain combines TRBV5-4 with TRBJ1-5; the D is unclear. V gave up 2 bases and J gave up 8 bases, with 11 bases separating them. Germline V gene sequence: CDR1 SGHNT, CDR2 YYREEE (reference sequence). This CDR3 comprises 13 residues. The CDR3 loop reads CASSLSGVEPQHF. DNA of the CDR3: TGTGCCAGCAGCTTATCCGGGGTGGAGCCCCAGCATTTT. Full variable domain (missing parts from reference TRBV5-4 and TRBJ1-5): ETGVTQSPTHLIKTRGQQVTLRCSSQSGHNTVSWYQQALGQGPQFIFQYYREEENGRGNFPPRFSGLQFPNYSSELNVNALELDDSALYLCASSLSGVEPQHFGDGTRLSIL.

The chain couples TRBV28 to TRBJ1-5; D is unresolved. Trimming took 10 bases from V and 0 from J, leaving 7 bases between them. This CDR3 spans 12 amino acids. Germline V CDR1 and CDR2: MDHEN, SYDVKM. CDR3 nucleotides: TGTGCCACAAGCTATAGCAATCAGCCCCAGCATTTT. Amino acids: CATSYSNQPQHF.

The chain couples TRBV18 to TRBJ1-2; D possibly corresponds to TRBD1 (6 bases). Per germline, CDR1 KGHSH and CDR2 LQKENI. V shed 4 bases and J shed 4 bases, with 10 bases lying between them. This CDR3 region has 13 residues. The CDR3 region has the DNA TGTGCCAGCTCACTGGGGGCAGGCTATGGCTACACCTTC. Residues: CASSLGAGYGYTF.

This sequence joins TRBV7-2 and TRBJ1-1; perhaps TRBD1 as D (5 bases). Germline V gene sequence: CDR1 SGHTA, CDR2 FQGNSA. The CDR3 runs 16 residues. V shed 5 bases and J shed 0 bases, with 16 bases lying between them. The CDR3, as DNA: TGTGCCAGCAGCCTAGGGCAGGGCTTCATGAACACTGAAGCTTTCTTT. Translated: CASSLGQGFMNTEAFF.

The chain carries TRBV2 and TRBJ2-7; D remains ambiguous. The CDR3 is made up of 11 amino acids. Per the germline V gene, CDR1 is SNHLY and CDR2 is FYNNEI. Trimming took off 7 bases at V and 6 bases at J, with 10 bases between the two ends. The CDR3 sequence: CASKVGSEQYF. The CDR3 DNA is TGTGCCAGCAAGGTTGGCAGCGAGCAGTACTTC.

The CDR3 loop reads CASIGNTEAFF. Written as DNA, the CDR3 is TGTGCCAGCATTGGTAACACTGAAGCTTTCTTT. The chain is built from TRBV28 and TRBJ1-1; no reliable D call. The CDR3 extends over 11 amino acids. Germline loops: CDR1 MDHEN, CDR2 SYDVKM. V was trimmed by 7 bases and J by 2 bases, leaving 5 bases between them.

This clone was counted only a few times. This chain links TRBV6-1 with TRBJ1-2; 10 nucleotides match TRBD1. Germline CDR1 is MNHNS and CDR2 is SASEGT. The CDR3 is 12 residues long. V was pared by 10 bases and J by 7 bases, with 6 bases of the junction left unmatched. The CDR3 DNA reads TGTGCCACCACGGGGACAGGGGTTGGCTACACCTTC. Its protein product is CATTGTGVGYTF.

The chain uses TRBV19 and TRBJ2-2; TRBD2 is a possible D gene (5 bases). The CDR3 covers 12 residues. The V end was cut by 7 bases, the J end by 3 bases, with 6 bases between. Germline lookup yields CDR1 LNHDA and CDR2 SQIVND (reference sequence). The CDR3 loop reads CASMRDTGELFF. In DNA form, the CDR3 reads TGTGCCAGTATGCGGGACACCGGGGAGCTGTTTTTT.

The rearrangement joins TRBV27 to TRBJ1-1; 8 bases are a match to TRBD1. Looked up from germline, CDR1 is MNHEY and CDR2 is SMNVEV (reference sequence). The CDR3 contains 15 residues. V was clipped by 6 bases and J by 4 bases; unmatched bases: 10. The CDR3 sequence is CASRYSGGAGTEAFF. The CDR3 bases are TGTGCCAGCAGATACTCAGGGGGCGCCGGCACTGAAGCTTTCTTT.

This clone was observed once. The V gene is TRBV6-6, the J gene TRBJ2-7; D not certain. Germline CDR1 is MNHNY and CDR2 is SVGAGI (reference sequence). Trimming stripped 0 bases from V and 3 bases from J, with 6 bases between. This CDR3 is 13 amino acids long. CDR3 protein: CASSYSYGYEQYF. CDR3 coding DNA: TGTGCCAGCAGTTACTCGTACGGCTACGAGCAGTACTTC.

This chain joins TRBV5-1 and TRBJ2-3, with 14 bases matching TRBD2. V dropped 2 bases and J dropped 5; count of bases not matched to a gene: 7. The CDR3 has 17 residues. CDR1 and CDR2 (germline): SGHRS, YFSETQ. CDR3 in amino acids: CASSLLRLAGGQDTQYF. The CDR3 nucleotides are TGCGCCAGCAGCTTACTGAGACTAGCGGGGGGGCAAGATACGCAGTATTTT.

A few counts support this clone. V gene TRBV7-3 combines with J gene TRBJ1-1, with 7 bases identical to TRBD1. The CDR3 length is 14 residues. Germline V CDR1 and CDR2: SGHTA, FQGTGA. Unmatched junction bases numbered 4, after V lost 2 bases and J lost 4 bases. CDR3 region: CASSLQGEGTEAFF. The CDR3 nucleotides read TGTGCCAGCAGCTTACAGGGGGAAGGCACTGAAGCTTTCTTT.